This TCR beta chain was observed in a study of T cells in Graves' hyperthyroidism and ophthalmopathy. Germline V gene lookup returns CDR1 DFQATT and CDR2 SNEGSKA (reference sequence). This CDR3 is 14 amino acids long. Trimming left V 2 bases short and J 2 bases short, with 11 bases between. This clonotype was seen many times. TCR beta CDR3 regions were amplified from RNA. First-round RT-PCR of the TCR CDR3 relied on the HTBI primer set. TCRdb processed the multiplex PCR reads anew with MiXCR; each CDR3 protein has one entry. The repertoire holds fewer than 450,000 distinct CDR3 sequences, around 15% seen once, with approximately 19% in the top ten.

The V call is TRBV20-1, the J call TRBJ2-3; D assignment may be TRBD1 or TRBD2 (6 bases each). Specimen: blood. The sequence came from a woman in her sixties or seventies with Graves' ophthalmopathy. As DNA, the CDR3 is TGCAGTGCTAGATTCAGGGGACTCACAGATACGCAGTATTTT. Amino acid sequence: CSARFRGLTDTQYF.